This is a list of T cell receptor beta chains from one sample in a study of OX40 agonist ivuxolimab in advanced cancers. The repertoire was sequenced with immunoSEQ multiplex PCR; TCRdb's copy has only in-frame clones and lacks some. The sample includes around 69,000 clones, 65% to 90% of them seen just once. Specimen: CD4+ or CD8+ T cells sorted from blood, collected in a trial of the OX40 agonist ivuxolimab. The receptors were gathered from an adult with an advanced solid tumor such as melanoma, head and neck, liver or kidney cancer. CDR3s include the opening cysteine and the closing phenylalanine or tryptophan. The D gene is left open where the match is weak. Clone size is stated in some rows and not others, as once, few, many or a class when expanded.

abundance	d_gene	v_gene	j_gene	CDR3aa	CDR3nt
-	-	TRBV6-1	TRBJ1-1	CASSVGTSTEAFF	TGTGCCAGCAGTGTCGGCACAAGCACTGAAGCTTTCTTT
-	-	TRBV5-1	TRBJ2-7	CASSHSSPYEQYF	TGCGCCAGCAGCCATAGTTCTCCCTACGAGCAGTACTTC
-	-	TRBV25-1	TRBJ1-5	CASSELYSNQPQHF	TGTGCCAGCAGTGAGCTATATAGCAATCAGCCCCAGCATTTT
-	-	TRBV2	TRBJ1-1	CVSPADVNTEAFF	TGTGTCTCTCCAGCAGACGTGAACACTGAAGCTTTCTTT
-	-	TRBV9	TRBJ2-5	CASSVSVSQETQYF	TGTGCCAGCAGCGTATCTGTCAGTCAAGAGACCCAGTACTTC
-	-	TRBV27	TRBJ1-1	CASIRLGVLSTEAFF	TGTGCCAGCATCAGACTGGGGGTTCTTAGCACTGAAGCTTTCTTT
-	TRBD2	TRBV28	TRBJ2-3	CASSLGGGRSATDTQYF	TGTGCCAGCAGTTTGGGGGGAGGGCGTTCCGCCACAGATACGCAGTATTTT
-	TRBD2	TRBV27	TRBJ2-3	CASSPLRTLLAGGGSGSTDTQYF	TGTGCCAGCAGTCCATTAAGGACCCTACTAGCGGGAGGCGGAAGTGGTAGCACAGATACGCAGTATTTT
-	-	TRBV6-5	TRBJ2-5	CASRRTEQETQYF	TGTGCCAGCAGGAGGACAGAGCAAGAGACCCAGTACTTC
-	-	TRBV6-6	TRBJ1-2	CASGRGTPVDGYTF	TGTGCCAGTGGGCGAGGGACGCCTGTGGATGGCTACACCTTC
-	TRBD1	TRBV7-2	TRBJ2-7	CASKTMQGASYEQYF	TGTGCCAGCAAAACTATGCAGGGGGCCTCCTACGAGCAGTACTTC
-	-	TRBV28	TRBJ2-1	CASRSLSSYNEQFF	TGTGCCAGCCGCAGCCTCTCCTCCTACAATGAGCAGTTCTTC
-	TRBD2	TRBV14	TRBJ2-1	CASSQVPGAGAYNEQFF	TGTGCCAGCAGCCAAGTTCCGGGAGCGGGGGCCTACAATGAGCAGTTCTTC
-	-	TRBV7-9	TRBJ2-3	CASSSRGAFSTDTQYF	TGTGCCAGCAGCTCCCGCGGGGCTTTTAGCACAGATACGCAGTATTTT
-	-	TRBV5-1	TRBJ1-1	CASSRGQNTEAFF	TGCGCCAGCAGCCGGGGACAGAACACTGAAGCTTTCTTT
once	-	TRBV7-9	TRBJ2-5	CASTSRGLEETQYF	TGTGCCAGCACCTCCAGGGGTCTTGAGGAGACCCAGTACTTC
-	TRBD2	TRBV18	TRBJ2-5	CASSTRLAGDRETQYF	TGTGCCAGCTCAACTCGACTAGCGGGGGACCGCGAGACCCAGTACTTC
-	TRBD2	TRBV6-7	TRBJ2-1	CASSPLIGLAKTHEQFF	TGTGCCAGCAGTCCCTTGATTGGACTAGCCAAGACCCATGAGCAGTTCTTC
-	TRBD1	TRBV5-4	TRBJ2-5	CASSLRQGQEETQYF	TGTGCCAGCAGCTTACGACAGGGCCAGGAAGAGACCCAGTACTTC
-	-	TRBV7-9	TRBJ1-4	CASSLAWVAGKEEKLFF	TGTGCCAGCAGCTTAGCGTGGGTAGCAGGGAAAGAGGAAAAACTGTTTTTT
-	-	TRBV19	TRBJ2-1	CASSIVRVNNEQFF	TGTGCCAGTAGTATAGTCAGGGTCAACAATGAGCAGTTCTTC
-	TRBD1	TRBV7-3	TRBJ2-7	CASSFAAGGFYEQYF	TGTGCCAGCAGCTTTGCGGCAGGGGGCTTCTACGAGCAGTACTTC
once	TRBD2	TRBV30	TRBJ2-7	CAQDRDPGGYEQYF	TGTGCCCAAGACCGGGACCCGGGGGGATACGAGCAGTACTTC
-	TRBD1	TRBV4-1	TRBJ1-2	CASSQGGQGRANYGYTF	TGCGCCAGCAGCCAAGGAGGACAGGGGAGAGCTAACTATGGCTACACCTTC
-	-	TRBV18	TRBJ2-7	CASSPLAQAYEQYF	TGTGCCAGCTCACCTCTGGCACAGGCCTACGAGCAGTACTTC
-	TRBD1	TRBV18	TRBJ1-2	CASSLQGADYGYTF	TGTGCCAGCTCACTACAGGGGGCCGATTATGGCTACACCTTC
-	-	TRBV18	TRBJ1-5	CASSPGQSSNQPQHF	TGTGCCAGCTCACCCGGGCAGTCTAGCAATCAGCCCCAGCATTTT
-	-	TRBV10-2	TRBJ1-1	CASSEWEVNTEAFF	TGCGCCAGCAGTGAGTGGGAGGTGAACACTGAAGCTTTCTTT
-	-	TRBV2	TRBJ2-4	CASSELGTVNIQYF	TGTGCCAGCAGCGAGCTGGGGACTGTAAACATTCAGTACTTC
-	TRBD1	TRBV11-3	TRBJ2-7	CASSWTGGLNEQYF	TGTGCCAGCAGCTGGACAGGGGGCTTGAACGAGCAGTACTTC
-	-	TRBV7-2	TRBJ2-3	CASSLSTDTQYF	TGTGCCAGCAGCTTAAGCACAGATACGCAGTATTTT
-	-	TRBV9	TRBJ1-2	CASSVQGGDSGYTF	TGTGCCAGCAGCGTTCAGGGTGGGGATAGTGGCTACACCTTC
-	-	TRBV5-1	TRBJ1-2	CASSPSYGGEGGYTF	TGCGCCAGCAGCCCATCGTATGGAGGGGAGGGTGGCTACACCTTC
few	-	TRBV5-5	TRBJ1-5	CASSSWDLNQPQHF	TGTGCCAGCAGCTCCTGGGACTTGAATCAGCCCCAGCATTTT
-	TRBD1	TRBV11-2	TRBJ1-2	CASTLGQGYGYTF	TGTGCCAGCACATTGGGACAGGGGTATGGCTACACCTTC
-	-	TRBV20-1	TRBJ2-5	CSAGRKETQYF	TGCAGTGCCGGGAGAAAAGAGACCCAGTACTTC
-	TRBD1	TRBV25-1	TRBJ1-3	CASSGGDRVLDTIYF	TGTGCCAGCAGTGGCGGGGACAGGGTTCTGGACACCATATATTTT
-	-	TRBV6-5	TRBJ1-2	CASSGLSGGAYGYTF	TGTGCCAGCAGTGGCCTCTCCGGGGGGGCCTATGGCTACACCTTC
-	TRBD1	TRBV7-2	TRBJ2-5	CASSDPDRQETQYF	TGTGCCAGCAGCGACCCGGACAGGCAAGAGACCCAGTACTTC
-	-	TRBV11-3	TRBJ2-1	CASSSSGKSTYNEQFF	TGTGCCAGCAGCTCATCAGGGAAGAGTACCTACAATGAGCAGTTCTTC
-	-	TRBV5-8	TRBJ1-1	CASSFSMNTEAFF	TGTGCCAGCAGCTTTAGCATGAACACTGAAGCTTTCTTT
-	-	TRBV27	TRBJ1-3	CASGAQGKGLSGNTIYF	TGTGCCAGCGGTGCCCAGGGGAAGGGGCTCTCTGGAAACACCATATATTTT
-	-	TRBV5-4	TRBJ1-3	CASSRNGNTIYF	TGTGCCAGCAGCCGGAACGGAAACACCATATATTTT
-	-	TRBV28	TRBJ2-7	CASSSLRAYEQYF	TGTGCCAGCAGCTCCTTGAGGGCCTACGAGCAGTACTTC
-	-	TRBV6-1	TRBJ2-2	CASSEGGRDIWTVNTGELFF	TGTGCCAGCAGTGAAGGAGGAAGGGACATTTGGACCGTCAACACCGGGGAGCTGTTTTTT
-	TRBD2	TRBV7-8	TRBJ2-5	CASSSGLATQETQYF	TGTGCCAGCAGCTCGGGACTAGCGACTCAAGAGACCCAGTACTTC
few	TRBD1	TRBV27	TRBJ2-7	CASSSGDRGRYEQYF	TGTGCCAGCAGTTCCGGGGACAGGGGTAGGTACGAGCAGTACTTC
-	TRBD1	TRBV5-8	TRBJ1-1	CASSYYRGAKNTEAFF	TGTGCCAGCAGCTACTACAGGGGGGCTAAGAACACTGAAGCTTTCTTT
-	-	TRBV30	TRBJ1-6	CAWRARDNNSPLHF	TGTGCCTGGAGAGCCAGGGATAATAATTCACCCCTCCACTTT
-	TRBD2	TRBV19	TRBJ2-3	CASSSLAGGTDTQYF	TGTGCCAGTAGTTCCTTAGCGGGAGGGACAGATACGCAGTATTTT
-	-	TRBV19	TRBJ2-5	CASSRWGFPQETQYF	TGTGCCAGTAGTAGGTGGGGTTTCCCGCAAGAGACCCAGTACTTC
-	TRBD1	TRBV5-1	TRBJ2-2	CASSLGTGRSTGELFF	TGCGCCAGCAGCTTGGGGACAGGGAGGTCCACCGGGGAGCTGTTTTTT
-	TRBD2	TRBV7-8	TRBJ2-5	CASSWGHAGGVETQYF	TGTGCCAGCAGCTGGGGACACGCGGGAGGGGTAGAGACCCAGTACTTC
once	TRBD2	TRBV7-6	TRBJ2-1	CASSRGVAGGQLGEQFF	TGTGCCAGCAGCCGCGGGGTAGCGGGGGGACAATTAGGTGAGCAGTTCTTC
-	-	TRBV2	TRBJ1-4	CASSVGGYNEKLFF	TGTGCCAGCAGTGTGGGCGGATATAATGAAAAACTGTTTTTT